This entry lists 20 T cell receptor delta chains sequenced from one sample in a study of gamma-delta T cells after stem cell transplantation (TCRdb year 2016). The library came from RT-PCR. Sequencing used an Illumina MiSeq. Via CATT, TCRdb reprocessed the public reads, and rows with identical DNA were then joined. The sample profile shows about 3,200 delta-chain clones; 4% to 6% of them were found once. The ten largest make up approximately 35% of the sample. Sequencing input: gamma-delta T cells. The receptors here all came from a human donor. It is not recorded whose cells these are; they may come from a transplant donor.

This clone was seen many times. A far larger clone lies a single base away; this is likely a read error. The chain couples TRDV2 to TRDJ1, with 8 nucleotides matching TRDD3. The V segment lost 0 bases and the J segment 5 bases; nucleotides outside the gene matches: 7. This CDR3 comprises 15 residues. Germline values: CDR1 GEAIGNYY, CDR2 EKD. The CDR3 is CACDTVGRDTDKLIF. In DNA, the CDR3 is TGTGCCTGTGACACCGTCGGGCGGGATACGGATAAACTCATCTTT.

This clone was seen more than once but under ten times. A far larger clone is just one base off, so this is likely a read error. The sample has other DNA sequences that encode this CDR3 too. CDR3 sequence (DNA): TGCGCCTGTGACACCGTTGTCCGGGATACGCCGGAAGAAACCTCCTGGGACACCCGACAGATGTTTTTC. This encodes CACDTVVRDTPEETSWDTRQMFF. The V and J genes are TRDV2 and TRDJ3; 8 bases are a match to TRDD3. Germline values: CDR1 GEAIGNYY, CDR2 EKD. The CDR3 loop spans 23 amino acids.

In regard to this clone: This likely stems from a read error, as it lies one base from a far larger clone. Other DNA variants within this sample encode the same CDR3. The rearrangement links TRDV2 to TRDJ1; D unclear. CDR3 length equals 18 residues. Trimming removed 1 base at V and 0 bases at J, with 20 bases between. Germline V gene data show CDR1 as GEAIGNYY and CDR2 as EKD. The CDR3 spells CACDTLNIGAINTDKLIF. The CDR3, as DNA: TGTGCCTGTGACACGCTAAACATCGGGGCTATAAACACCGATAAACTCATCTTT.

A note on this clone: This likely came from a read error, as a far larger clone is one base away. The V gene is TRDV2, the J gene TRDJ3, with D possibly TRDD3 on 6 matching bases. From germline, CDR1 is GEAIGNYY and CDR2 EKD. V was cut by 0 bases and J by 2 bases, with 22 bases left in between. This CDR3 comprises 21 residues. In DNA, the CDR3 is TGTGCCTGTGACACCGCGAAGAGAGGGAGGGATAACCCCTGGGACACCCGACAGATGTTTTTC. Residues: CACDTAKRGRDNPWDTRQMFF.

In this sample, this clone turned up many times. A far larger clone is just one base off, so this is likely a read error. This CDR3 reads CACDTRGIDKLIF. The CDR3, as DNA: TGTGCCTGTGACACTCGGGGGATCGACAAACTCATCTTT. The J gene is TRDJ1, the V gene TRDV2; TRDD3 matches at 7 bases. Unmatched junction bases numbered 6, after V lost 1 base and J lost 8 bases. The germline V gene encodes CDR1 GEAIGNYY and CDR2 EKD. This CDR3 has 13 residues.

As to this clone: This likely traces to a read error, being one base from a far larger clone. The same CDR3 also results from other DNA sequences found in this sample. The rearrangement joins TRDV2 to TRDJ1; D perhaps matches TRDD3 (6 bases). Trimming pared 2 bases from V and 3 bases from J, leaving 12 bases between. The CDR3 is made up of 14 amino acids. CDR1 is GEAIGNYY and CDR2 is EKD in the germline V gene. DNA of the CDR3: TGTGCCTGTGACATAATTGGGGGGTCCGATAAACTCATCTTT. This gives the protein CACDIIGGSDKLIF.

The chain employs TRDV2 and TRDJ1, with TRDD3 matching over 9 bases. The CDR3 is 19 residues long. V gave up 0 bases and J gave up 1 base; unmatched junction bases: 14. From germline, CDR1 is GEAIGNYY and CDR2 EKD. Here the CDR3 DNA reads TGTGCCTGTGACACCGTCGAGGTGGGGGATATAAGGTCCACCGATAAACTCATCTTT. Translated: CACDTVEVGDIRSTDKLIF.

With respect to this clone: A read error likely explains this, since a far larger clone differs by one base. The J gene is TRDJ3, the V gene TRDV2, with 9 nucleotides matching TRDD3. This CDR3 region has 21 residues. Trimming removed 1 base from V and 5 bases from J; junction bases left unmatched: 17. The germline gives CDR1 GEAIGNYY, CDR2 EKD. CDR3 sequence reads: CACDTAGGYPSTTRDTRQMFF. The DNA for the CDR3 is TGTGCCTGTGACACAGCAGGGGGATACCCCAGCACCACCCGGGACACCCGACAGATGTTTTTC.

About this clone itself: A far larger clone lies a single base away; this is likely a read error. Additional DNA sequences in this sample encode the identical CDR3. V gene TRDV2 combines with J gene TRDJ1; possible D gene TRDD3, 6 bases. Germline CDR1 reads GEAIGNYY; CDR2 reads EKD. The CDR3 is made up of 15 amino acids. Trimming removed 7 bases from V and 5 bases from J, with 22 bases in between. The CDR3 sequence: CACDPLGVTGDKLIF. The CDR3 DNA is TGTGCCTGCGACCCCTTGGGGGTAACAGGGGATAAACTCATCTTT.

This sequence joins TRDV2 and TRDJ1, with 9 bases fitting TRDD3. The V segment lost 2 bases and the J segment 3 bases; nucleotides outside the gene matches: 9. The germline CDR1 and CDR2 sequences are GEAIGNYY and EKD. The CDR3 spans 16 residues. The CDR3 DNA follows: TGTGCCTGTGACAATCTGGGGGATCCACCGGCCGATAAACTCATCTTT. Its protein is CACDNLGDPPADKLIF.

This clone was recorded a few times. TCRdb records a much larger clone's protein for this DNA, with a difference at residue 7 that likely arises from a read error; the protein given is the translation of the DNA. The rearrangement links TRDV2 to TRDJ1; 8 bases align to TRDD3. This CDR3 has 13 amino acids. Looked up from germline, CDR1 is GEAIGNYY and CDR2 is EKD. The trim removed 4 bases at V and 3 bases at J, leaving 3 bases unmatched. For the CDR3, the DNA is TGTGCCTGTGAGGGGATACAGTCCGATAAACTCATCTTT. The encoded protein is CACEGIQSDKLIF.

On this clone itself: The protein in TCRdb stems from a much larger clone and differs at residue 15 from this DNA's translation, likely a read error; here the protein is translated from the DNA. V and J are TRDV2 and TRDJ1; D uncertain. Germline values: CDR1 GEAIGNYY, CDR2 EKD. The CDR3 runs to 17 residues. CDR3 in amino acids: CACDTVGDPEDTDKPIF. As DNA, the CDR3 is TGTGCCTGTGACACGGTGGGAGACCCCGAGGACACCGATAAACCCATCTTT.

This clone was seen repeatedly, ten times or more. With a far larger clone one base away, a read error is the likely cause. Other DNA sequences of this sample code for an identical CDR3. V gene TRDV2 combines with J gene TRDJ1; TRDD3 matches at 8 bases. CDR1 GEAIGNYY and CDR2 EKD come from the germline V gene. The CDR3 is made up of 13 amino acids. The DNA for the CDR3 is TGCGCCTGTGACACTTGGGGGATCGACAAACTCATCTTT. As protein: CACDTWGIDKLIF.

This clone was detected a few times. Relative to the germline gene, one junction end is altered; a read error may explain this. The V call is TRDV2, the J call TRDJ1, with 10 bases lining up with TRDD3. Germline CDR1 GEAIGNYY, CDR2 EKD. CDR3 size: 17 residues. The CDR3 nucleotides read TGTGCCCGTGACACTGTAGGGGGATACGGTGACACCGATAAACTCATCTTT. Translating gives CARDTVGGYGDTDKLIF.

This clone was recorded a few times. It differs at one base from a far larger clone, so likely a read error. This chain connects TRDV2 to TRDJ1; 8 nucleotides agree with TRDD3. Germline V gene lookup returns CDR1 GEAIGNYY and CDR2 EKD. The length of the CDR3 is 20 residues. Unmatched junction bases numbered 19, after V lost 1 base and J lost 1 base. The chain's CDR3 is CACDTVYGWDTRGATDKLIF. CDR3 bases: TGTGCCTGTGACACGGTCTATGGGTGGGATACGCGGGGGGCCACCGATAAACTCATCTTT.

The chain combines TRDV2 with TRDJ1; TRDD3 matches at 11 bases. Germline-derived CDR1 and CDR2 are GEAIGNYY and EKD. This CDR3 spans 17 amino acids. The ends lost 1 base at V and 6 bases at J; junction bases unmatched: 12. In DNA form, the CDR3 reads TGTGCCTGTGACACTGTGGGGGATACGCTCGGTATTCATAAACTCATCTTT. Translation gives CACDTVGDTLGIHKLIF.

The V gene is TRDV2, the J gene TRDJ3; D perhaps matches TRDD3 (6 bases). V lost 3 bases and J lost 0, with 17 bases in between. This CDR3 is 19 amino acids long. CDR1 and CDR2 (germline): GEAIGNYY, EKD. The CDR3 DNA sequence: TGTGCCTGTGACGGAACTGGGAGCTATAGCTCCTGGGACACCCGACAGATGTTTTTC. Translated, it gives CACDGTGSYSSWDTRQMFF.

As to this clone: A far larger clone is off by one base, so a read error is likely. Other DNA sequences in the sample encode the same CDR3. The chain is built from TRDV2 and TRDJ3; TRDD3 matches at 8 bases. Germline V CDR1 and CDR2: GEAIGNYY, EKD. V lost 3 bases, J lost 0 bases, and 9 bases stayed unmatched. This CDR3 spans 19 amino acids. CDR3 residues: CACDVTGGRSSWDTRQMFF. The CDR3 coding sequence is TGTGCCTGTGACGTAACTGGGGGCCGGAGCTCCTGGGACACCCGACAGATGTTTTTC.

For this clone: TCRdb has a much larger clone's protein, which differs at residue 5 from the translation of this DNA, likely because of a read error; what is shown is the protein translated from the DNA. CDR3 bases: TGTGCCTGTGACGCCGTGGCTATACTGGGGGATACTAAGCCCGATAAACTCATCTTT. Amino acids: CACDAVAILGDTKPDKLIF. This sequence joins TRDV2 and TRDJ1; 12 positions match TRDD3. Germline V gene data show CDR1 as GEAIGNYY and CDR2 as EKD. The CDR3 loop spans 19 amino acids. Losses at the gene ends were 3 bases for V and 3 bases for J; bases not matched to a gene: 16.

This clone was counted only a few times. This is likely an artifact of a read error, given a far larger clone one base away. Other nucleotide sequences from this sample produce the same CDR3. This chain uses TRDV2 with TRDJ1; 10 positions match TRDD3. The germline V gene encodes CDR1 GEAIGNYY and CDR2 EKD. The CDR3 spans 19 residues. The CDR3 protein is CACENLGDKRVQATDKLIF. CDR3 sequence (DNA): TGTGCCTGTGAAAACCTGGGGGATAAGCGAGTGCAGGCCACCGATAAACTTATCTTT.